This entry lists 29 T cell receptor beta chains sequenced from one sample in a study of T cell repertoires in cytomegalovirus infection. Each CDR3 protein gets one entry after TCRdb re-called the reads with MiXCR. The sample lists some 680,000 distinct CDR3 sequences, approximately 40% occurring once. The source material was PBMCs. The receptors derive from a human donor in good health (CMV status not recorded). Some clones in this sample may be carry-over from other donors' samples.

This clonotype was detected a few times. This chain joins TRBV6-1 and TRBJ1-5; D is ambiguous. V dropped 1 base and J dropped 3 bases, with 10 bases sitting between them. The V gene's germline CDR1 is MNHNS and CDR2 SASEGT. The CDR3 spans 15 residues. CDR3 in DNA: TGTGCCAGCAGTGAAGTCCGCTCAGACAATCAGCCCCAGCATTTT. As protein: CASSEVRSDNQPQHF.

This clonotype was observed many times. CDR3 in amino acids: CASSLVLQQGRNEQFF. The DNA of the CDR3 is TGTGCCAGCAGCTTAGTCTTACAACAGGGACGAAATGAGCAGTTCTTC. The chain employs TRBV7-2 and TRBJ2-1; tentative D call: TRBD1 (6 bases). Trimming shortened V by 1 base and J by 7 bases, and 17 bases separated the two germline ends. This CDR3 contains 16 residues. Germline CDR1 and CDR2: SGHTA and FQGNSA.

This chain links TRBV6-6 with TRBJ1-6; perhaps TRBD1 as D (5 bases). This CDR3 is 16 amino acids long. The V and J ends lost 8 bases and 3 bases respectively, with 17 bases between them. Germline CDR1 reads MNHNY; CDR2 reads SVGAGI (reference sequence). CDR3 coding DNA: TGTGCCAGCCTTGCGGGGGTGGGTTTCTATAATTCACCCCTCCACTTT. Its translation: CASLAGVGFYNSPLHF.

Notes on this clonotype: A much larger clone differs by one base, so this may be a read error. The gene calls are TRBV19 and TRBJ1-1, with D unresolved. Germline assignment: CDR1 LNHDA and CDR2 SQIVND (reference sequence). This CDR3 has 13 residues. V dropped 3 bases and J dropped 1 base, with 6 bases sitting between them. The CDR3 coding sequence is TGTGCCAGTAGTATGCGGGGGAACACTGAAGCTTTCTTT. Protein product: CASSMRGNTEAFF.

The chain uses TRBV20-1 and TRBJ2-5; TRBD2 matches 12 bases. The germline CDR1 and CDR2 sequences are DFQATT and SNEGSKA (reference sequence). The CDR3 is 15 residues long. J was trimmed by 5 bases and V by 1 base; bases with no gene match: 5. The chain's CDR3 is CSARGATSGSETQYF. The CDR3 DNA reads as TGCAGTGCTAGAGGCGCGACTAGCGGGAGTGAGACCCAGTACTTC.

There are a few counts of this clonotype. The chain carries TRBV15 and TRBJ1-2, with 10 positions matching TRBD1. The V gene's germline CDR1 is LNHNV and CDR2 YYDKDF (reference sequence). This CDR3 spans 18 amino acids. The trim removed 0 bases at V and 6 bases at J, leaving 13 bases unmatched. The CDR3 protein is CATSRERRTGGMRDGYTF. The CDR3 DNA reads as TGTGCCACCAGCAGAGAGCGAAGGACAGGGGGGATGCGGGATGGCTACACCTTC.

V and J are TRBV19 and TRBJ2-3; TRBD1 might be the D (6 bases). V was clipped by 3 bases and J by 4 bases, with 14 bases between them. Germline V gives CDR1 LNHDA, CDR2 SQIVND (reference sequence). The CDR3 length is 15 residues. CDR3 sequence reads: CASSIPTGFADTQYF. The CDR3 coding sequence is TGTGCCAGTAGTATTCCGACAGGTTTTGCAGATACGCAGTATTTT.

The chain carries TRBV20-1 and TRBJ2-7; 8 nucleotides match TRBD1. Trimming cost V 1 base and J 4 bases; bases outside gene matches: 12. Germline CDR1 is DFQATT and CDR2 is SNEGSKA (reference sequence). The CDR3 runs to 16 residues. DNA for the CDR3: TGCAGTGCTAGAGTCAACTCGGGACAGGTGGCTTACGAGCAGTACTTC. It yields the protein CSARVNSGQVAYEQYF.

The gene calls are TRBV6-1 and TRBJ1-2; D not certain. The CDR3 is made up of 13 amino acids. The V gene's germline CDR1 is MNHNS and CDR2 SASEGT. Trimming removed 3 bases at V and 3 bases at J, with 8 bases between. Written as DNA, the CDR3 is TGTGCCAGCAGTGAGGCAGGCGACTATGGCTACACCTTC. It encodes CASSEAGDYGYTF.

The chain employs TRBV12-3 or TRBV12-4 and TRBJ1-5; D is unclear. There are 15 residues in the CDR3. V was clipped by 6 bases and J by 4 bases, with 16 bases between them. CDR3 bases: TGTGCCAGCAGCACTCAGCGACCCACTAATCAGCCCCAGCATTTT. Protein product: CASSTQRPTNQPQHF.

J is TRBJ1-4 and V is TRBV7-8, with 10 bases aligning to TRBD1. This CDR3 region has 14 residues. Germline V lookup: CDR1 SGHVS, CDR2 FQNEAQ. Trimming at V came to 5 bases and at J to 7 bases, leaving 4 bases not matched to a gene. CDR3 amino acids: CASSGGTGVEKLFF. Here the CDR3 DNA reads TGTGCCAGCAGCGGCGGGACAGGGGTTGAAAAACTGTTTTTT.

This clonotype was counted a few times. The chain carries TRBV5-8 and TRBJ2-1, with 9 bases aligning to TRBD1. Losses at the gene ends were 1 base for V and 3 bases for J; bases not matched to a gene: 8. In germline, CDR1 is SGHTS, CDR2 YDEGEE. The CDR3 has 17 amino acids. Here the CDR3 reads CASSLKPGQGDYNEQFF. In DNA form, the CDR3 reads TGTGCCAGCAGCTTGAAACCGGGACAGGGCGACTACAATGAGCAGTTCTTC.

There are a few counts of this clonotype. The chain combines TRBV5-1 with TRBJ1-6; TRBD1 might be the D (6 bases). The CDR3 loop spans 17 amino acids. The V end lost 3 bases, the J end lost 5 bases, and 18 bases lay between the germline ends. Germline CDR1 and CDR2: SGHRS and YFSETQ. This CDR3 reads CASSSGQRGQNNSPLHF. The CDR3 DNA follows: TGCGCCAGCAGCTCCGGACAGCGCGGCCAAAATAATTCACCCCTCCACTTT.

This clonotype is a singleton in its sample. Lacking the conserved final phenylalanine or tryptophan, this CDR3 likely reflects a read error. The limits of the CDR3 on the DNA are not certain, so only TCRdb's listed CDR3 is given. V usage is TRBV7-2 and J usage is TRBJ2-7; TRBD2, as called in the table, went unchecked against the DNA. Termini included, the CDR3 measures 12 amino acids. Germline CDR1 SGHTA, CDR2 FQGNSA. The CDR3: CASSQSSGAPHL.

This clonotype was seen a handful of times. The chain links TRBV28 to TRBJ2-7; no firm D call. The V end was cut by 6 bases, the J end by 6 bases, with 12 bases between. The CDR3 runs to 12 residues. Germline assignment: CDR1 MDHEN and CDR2 SYDVKM. CDR3 sequence reads: CASSFGSGEQYF. In DNA, the CDR3 is TGTGCCAGCAGCTTCGGGTCGGGCGAGCAGTACTTC.

The rearrangement links TRBV4-1 to TRBJ1-1; no definite D call. Germline V gene lookup returns CDR1 MGHRA and CDR2 YSYEKL. V lost 1 base and J 3 bases, leaving 12 bases between the germline ends. This CDR3 comprises 15 residues. CDR3 DNA sequence: TGCGCCAGCAGCCAAGCGCTTACGAGGGACACTGAAGCTTTCTTT. Its translation: CASSQALTRDTEAFF.

The rearrangement links TRBV7-9 to TRBJ1-3, with TRBD1 matching 7 bases. Unmatched junction bases numbered 6, after V lost 5 bases and J lost 2 bases. The germline V gene has CDR1 SEHNR and CDR2 FQNEAQ (reference sequence). The CDR3 extends over 15 amino acids. This CDR3 reads CASSPGTAAGNTIYF. The CDR3 coding sequence is TGTGCCAGCAGCCCCGGGACAGCCGCTGGAAACACCATATATTTT.

The gene calls are TRBV7-6 and TRBJ1-2, with D perhaps matching TRBD1 (6 bases). The CDR3 sequence is 14 residues long. Trimming took off 1 base at V and 8 bases at J, with 14 bases between the two ends. The germline CDR1 and CDR2 sequences are SGHVS and FNYEAQ. The CDR3 sequence: CASSLETAGVGYTF. As DNA, the CDR3 is TGTGCCAGCAGCTTAGAAACGGCAGGGGTCGGCTACACCTTC. The full variable domain, its missing parts supplied by reference TRBV7-6 and TRBJ1-2, is GAGVSQSPRYKVTKRGQDVALRCDPISGHVSLYWYRQALGQGPEFLTYFNYEAQQDKSGLPNDRFSAERPEGSISTLTIQRTEQRDSAMYRCASSLETAGVGYTFGSGTRLTVV.

This clonotype turned up a few times. The V gene is TRBV29-1, the J gene TRBJ1-2; TRBD1 agrees at 8 bases. The germline CDR1 and CDR2 sequences are SQVTM and ANQGSEA. V shed 4 bases, J shed 4 bases, and the junction held 11 bases outside the gene matches. The CDR3 is made up of 15 amino acids. CDR3 sequence: CSVGLGRGHGYGYTF. As DNA, the CDR3 is TGCAGCGTTGGTTTGGGCAGGGGGCACGGCTATGGCTACACCTTC.

The rearrangement links TRBV6-1 to TRBJ2-7; no reliable D call. V lost 7 bases to trimming and J lost 0 bases, with 10 bases between them. The germline gives CDR1 MNHNS, CDR2 SASEGT. This CDR3 region has 13 residues. The CDR3 protein is CASKGSNSYEQYF. In DNA form, the CDR3 reads TGTGCCAGCAAAGGCAGCAACTCCTACGAGCAGTACTTC.

As to this clonotype: Mismatch with germline at one junction end may stem from a read error. The V call is TRBV7-1, the J call TRBJ1-2, with 10 bases that match TRBD1. TRBV7-1 is assigned to the ORF class and has an uncertain function. This CDR3 has 15 residues. The CDR3 DNA sequence: TGTGCCAGCAGCTTGGGGACAGGGGTTAACTGTGGCTACACCTTC. The encoded protein is CASSLGTGVNCGYTF.

This clonotype was seen only a few times. This chain joins TRBV5-6 and TRBJ2-5; perhaps TRBD1 as D (5 bases). Looked up from germline, CDR1 is SGHDT and CDR2 is YYEEEE. V dropped 3 bases and J dropped 2 bases, with 14 bases sitting between them. The CDR3 contains 15 residues. The CDR3, as DNA: TGTGCCAGCAGCTCGACCCGAGACAGTCAAGAGACCCAGTACTTC. Protein: CASSSTRDSQETQYF.

This clonotype was counted between two and nine times. The chain recombines TRBV28 with TRBJ1-2, with D possibly being TRBD1 (5 bases). Germline V gene data show CDR1 as MDHEN and CDR2 as SYDVKM. This CDR3 has 15 residues. With 5 bases removed from V and 8 bases from J, the gap between germline ends came to 21 bases. CDR3 DNA sequence: TGTGCCAGCAGTCCCTCATGGGGCAGGGCTGGAGGCTACACCTTC. Translated: CASSPSWGRAGGYTF.

This chain links TRBV27 with TRBJ2-7, with D possibly TRBD2 on 5 matching bases. Trimming removed 5 bases from V and 4 bases from J, with 15 bases in between. Germline V CDR1 and CDR2: MNHEY, SMNVEV (reference sequence). This CDR3 region has 14 residues. CDR3 nucleotide sequence: TGTGCCAGCAGTCCGCGACTACAAAGATACGAGCAGTACTTC. The encoded protein is CASSPRLQRYEQYF.

This clonotype was counted ten times or more. This rearrangement joins TRBV19 to TRBJ1-5; TRBD1 matches at 8 bases. The CDR3 sequence is 15 residues long. The trim removed 6 bases at V and 4 bases at J, leaving 8 bases unmatched. In germline, CDR1 is LNHDA, CDR2 SQIVND (reference sequence). CDR3 loop: CASRLDRASNQPQHF. The CDR3 nucleotides are TGTGCCAGTAGACTGGACAGGGCTTCGAATCAGCCCCAGCATTTT.

This chain links TRBV7-8 with TRBJ1-5; D unresolved. V was pared by 4 bases and J by 0 bases, with 16 bases between. This CDR3 region has 17 residues. Germline V gene lookup returns CDR1 SGHVS and CDR2 FQNEAQ. CDR3: CASSSRAREYSNQPQHF. CDR3 DNA sequence: TGTGCCAGCAGCTCCCGGGCCCGAGAATATAGCAATCAGCCCCAGCATTTT.

This clonotype occurred a few times. The genes are TRBV2 and TRBJ1-3, with D unresolved. The CDR3 totals 12 residues. Germline lookup yields CDR1 SNHLY and CDR2 FYNNEI. The V gene lost 8 bases and the J gene lost 4 bases, with 9 bases spanning the gap. The CDR3: CASVLSGNTIYF. In DNA form, the CDR3 reads TGTGCCAGCGTCCTGTCCGGAAACACCATATATTTT.

The chain is built from TRBV28 and TRBJ1-2, with 7 bases identical to TRBD1. J lost 8 bases, V lost 5 bases, and 17 bases had no gene match. Germline V gene data show CDR1 as MDHEN and CDR2 as SYDVKM. This CDR3 has 16 residues. The CDR3 DNA reads as TGTGCCAGCAGTAAAAGGGGGCGCACACGGGGGGAAGGCTACACCTTC. It yields the protein CASSKRGRTRGEGYTF.

Only a few counts were recorded for this clonotype. J is TRBJ2-7 and V is TRBV18, with TRBD1 matching over 8 bases. CDR1 KGHSH and CDR2 LQKENI come from the germline V gene. V lost 6 bases, J lost 3 bases, and 10 bases stayed unmatched. The CDR3 has 15 amino acids. In nucleotides, the CDR3 is TGTGCCAGCTCCCCGACAGGGGCGTTCAACTACGAGCAGTACTTC. It is translated as CASSPTGAFNYEQYF.